The clone carrying this T cell receptor (beta chain) was seen only a few times. Antigen: not known. The study drew donors from healthy Caucasian individuals in Russia aged about 6 to 90. V was pared by 0 bases and J by 8 bases, with 11 bases between. The germline V gene encodes CDR1 MNHEY and CDR2 SVGEGT. The CDR3 sequence is 14 residues long. Next came a second PCR, run for roughly 7 to 12 cycles, which used a sample-barcoded 5' primer along with a J-beta primer mix. TCRdb analysed the 5' RACE reads with MiXCR anew, one entry per CDR3 protein. The table records approximately 850,000 distinct CDR3 sequences, approximately 44% of them present only once. The entry originates in a study of blood T cells in healthy people across ages. Study overall: Capture via template switching afforded approximately one barcoded beta molecule per two T cells.

Points from the study as a whole: Correlation between TCR beta diversity and naive T cell percentage was strong.

The chain uses TRBV6-2 or TRBV6-3 and TRBJ2-4; D might be TRBD2 (6 bases). The TCR sequence derives from a man aged 55 to 70 in good health. Material: blood. The CDR3: CASSYSRGRDIQYF. DNA of the CDR3: TGTGCCAGCAGTTACTCCCGGGGGAGAGACATTCAGTACTTC.